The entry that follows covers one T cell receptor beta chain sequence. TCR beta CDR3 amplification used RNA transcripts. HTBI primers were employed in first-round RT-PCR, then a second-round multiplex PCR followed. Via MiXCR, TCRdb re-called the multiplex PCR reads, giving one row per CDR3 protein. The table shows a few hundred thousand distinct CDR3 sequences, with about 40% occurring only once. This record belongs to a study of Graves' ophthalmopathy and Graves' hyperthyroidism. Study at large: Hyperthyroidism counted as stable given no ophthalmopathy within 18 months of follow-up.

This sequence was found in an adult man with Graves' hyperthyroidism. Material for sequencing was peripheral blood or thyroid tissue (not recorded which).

CDR3 sequence (DNA): TGTGCCTGGAGTGTACTGTGGGATTCGGTCTCTGGAAACACCATATATTTT. This sequence encodes CAWSVLWDSVSGNTIYF. The V and J genes are TRBV30 and TRBJ1-3; D is ambiguous. The CDR3 spans 17 residues. Germline assignment: CDR1 GTSNPN and CDR2 SVGIG (reference sequence). Trimming took off 0 bases at V and 0 bases at J, with 15 bases between the two ends.